This TCR beta chain was sequenced in a study of OX40 agonist ivuxolimab in advanced cancers. General study results and limits: Patients who responded partially at 0.1-3.0 mg/kg showed clonal expansion ranking among the lowest. Both blood CD4+ and CD8+ T cells showed clonal growth by week 6 at 0.1 to 3.0 mg/kg.

As regards this clone: No antigen is known for it.

The CDR3 is 14 residues long. J lost 0 bases, V lost 2 bases, and 3 bases had no gene match. Germline V gene data show CDR1 as GTSNPN and CDR2 as SVGIG (reference sequence). Only in-frame clones appear in the TCRdb table, and some are missing; sequencing was by immunoSEQ multiplex PCR. In the table there are 45,000 or so clones, around 84% of which are singletons. The receptor was isolated from an adult with an advanced solid tumor such as melanoma, head and neck, liver or kidney cancer. The sample here was CD4+ or CD8+ T cells sorted from blood, taken in a trial of the OX40 agonist ivuxolimab. The genes are TRBV30 and TRBJ1-2, with 7 bases identical to TRBD1. DNA of the CDR3: TGTGCCTGGAGTACCCAGGGGGCTAACTATGGCTACACCTTC. This translates into CAWSTQGANYGYTF.